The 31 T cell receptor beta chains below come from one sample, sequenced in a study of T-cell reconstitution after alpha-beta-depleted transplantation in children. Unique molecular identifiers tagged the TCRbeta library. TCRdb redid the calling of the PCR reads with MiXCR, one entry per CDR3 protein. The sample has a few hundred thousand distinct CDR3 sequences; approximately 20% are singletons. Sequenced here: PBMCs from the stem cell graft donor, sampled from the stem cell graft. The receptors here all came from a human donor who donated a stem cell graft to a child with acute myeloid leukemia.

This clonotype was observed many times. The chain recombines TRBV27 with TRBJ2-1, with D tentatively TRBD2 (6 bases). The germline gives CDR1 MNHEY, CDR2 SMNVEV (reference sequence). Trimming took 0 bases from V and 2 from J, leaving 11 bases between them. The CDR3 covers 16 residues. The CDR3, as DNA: TGTGCCAGCAGTTTATCGCCTAGCGCGACCTACAATGAGCAGTTCTTC. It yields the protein CASSLSPSATYNEQFF.

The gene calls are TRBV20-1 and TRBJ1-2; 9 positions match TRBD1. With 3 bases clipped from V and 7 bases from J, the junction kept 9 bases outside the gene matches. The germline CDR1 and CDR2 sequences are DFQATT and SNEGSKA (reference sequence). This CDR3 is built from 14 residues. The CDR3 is CSASPTGGSSGYTF. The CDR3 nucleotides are TGCAGTGCTAGCCCCACAGGGGGCTCGAGTGGCTACACCTTC.

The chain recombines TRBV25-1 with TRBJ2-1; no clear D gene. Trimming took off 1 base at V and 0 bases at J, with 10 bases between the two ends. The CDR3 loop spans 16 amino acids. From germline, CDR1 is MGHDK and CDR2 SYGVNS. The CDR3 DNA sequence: TGTGCCAGCAGTGAATCCCCGGATAGCTCCTACAATGAGCAGTTCTTC. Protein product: CASSESPDSSYNEQFF.

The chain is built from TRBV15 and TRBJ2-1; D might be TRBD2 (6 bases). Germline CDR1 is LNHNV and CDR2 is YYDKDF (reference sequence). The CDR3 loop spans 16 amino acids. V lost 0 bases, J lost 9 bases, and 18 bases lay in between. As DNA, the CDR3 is TGTGCCACCAGCAGAGATCCCGGGGCAGCCGGGGGTGAGCAGTTCTTC. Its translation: CATSRDPGAAGGEQFF.

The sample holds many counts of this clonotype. The CDR3 reads CASSLLGKQPQHF. The CDR3 DNA reads TGTGCCAGCAGTCTATTGGGGAAGCAGCCCCAGCATTTT. The chain combines TRBV12-3 or TRBV12-4 with TRBJ1-5; D ambiguous. There are 13 residues in the CDR3. Trimming took 5 bases from V and 7 from J, leaving 12 bases between them.

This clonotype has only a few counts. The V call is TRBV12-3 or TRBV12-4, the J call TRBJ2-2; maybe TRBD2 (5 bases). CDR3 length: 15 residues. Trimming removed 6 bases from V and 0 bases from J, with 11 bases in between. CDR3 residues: CASSVTTPNTGELFF. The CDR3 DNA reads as TGTGCCAGCAGCGTGACTACCCCGAACACCGGGGAGCTGTTTTTT.

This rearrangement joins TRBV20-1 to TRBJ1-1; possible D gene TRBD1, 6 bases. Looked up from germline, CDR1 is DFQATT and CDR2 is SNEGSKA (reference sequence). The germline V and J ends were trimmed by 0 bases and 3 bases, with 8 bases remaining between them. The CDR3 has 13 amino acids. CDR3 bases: TGCAGTGCTAGAGAGGCAGGGGACACTGAAGCTTTCTTT. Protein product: CSAREAGDTEAFF.

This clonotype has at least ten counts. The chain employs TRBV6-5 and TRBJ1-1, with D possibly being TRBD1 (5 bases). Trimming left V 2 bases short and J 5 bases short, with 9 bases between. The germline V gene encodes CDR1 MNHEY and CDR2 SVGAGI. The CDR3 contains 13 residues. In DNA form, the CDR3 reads TGTGCCAGCAGTTACGCAGGGAGGACTGAAGCTTTCTTT. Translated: CASSYAGRTEAFF.

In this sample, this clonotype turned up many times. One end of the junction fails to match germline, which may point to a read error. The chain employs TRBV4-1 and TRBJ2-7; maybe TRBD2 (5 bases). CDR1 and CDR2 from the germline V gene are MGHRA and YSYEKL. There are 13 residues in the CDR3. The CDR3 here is CASSPGSSYEQYF. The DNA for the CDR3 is TGTGCCAGCAGTCCGGGGAGCTCCTACGAGCAGTACTTC.

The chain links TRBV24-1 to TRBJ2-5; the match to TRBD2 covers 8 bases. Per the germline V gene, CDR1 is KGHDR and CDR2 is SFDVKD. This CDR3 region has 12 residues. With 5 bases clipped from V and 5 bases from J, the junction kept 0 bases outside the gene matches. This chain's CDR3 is CATSGGGETQYF. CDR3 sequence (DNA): TGTGCCACCAGTGGCGGGGGGGAGACCCAGTACTTC.

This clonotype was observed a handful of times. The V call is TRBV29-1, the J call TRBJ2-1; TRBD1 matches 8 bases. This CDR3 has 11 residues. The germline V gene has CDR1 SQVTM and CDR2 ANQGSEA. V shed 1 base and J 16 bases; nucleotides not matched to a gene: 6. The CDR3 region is CSVEGGDRLFF. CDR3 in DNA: TGCAGCGTTGAAGGAGGGGACAGGTTATTCTTC.

CDR3 amino acids: CASSPSRGPSYEQYF. As DNA, the CDR3 is TGTGCCAGCAGTCCATCTCGGGGGCCCTCCTACGAGCAGTACTTC. The chain combines TRBV7-9 with TRBJ2-7; D may match TRBD1 or TRBD2 (6 bases each). The CDR3 consists of 15 residues. The ends were cut back, 6 bases at V and 0 bases at J, with 15 bases in the middle. CDR1 and CDR2 (germline): SEHNR, FQNEAQ (reference sequence). The whole variable domain, remainder taken from reference TRBV7-9 and TRBJ2-7, is DTGVSQNPRHKITKRGQNVTFRCDPISEHNRLYWYRQTLGQGPEFLTYFQNEAQLEKSRLLSDRFSAERPKGSFSTLEIQRTEQGDSAMYLCASSPSRGPSYEQYFGPGTRLTVT.

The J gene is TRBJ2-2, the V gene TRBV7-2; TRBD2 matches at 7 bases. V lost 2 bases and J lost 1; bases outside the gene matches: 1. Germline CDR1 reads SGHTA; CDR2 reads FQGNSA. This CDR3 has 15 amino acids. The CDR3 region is CASSLSGKNTGELFF. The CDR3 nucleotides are TGTGCCAGCAGCTTAAGCGGGAAGAACACCGGGGAGCTGTTTTTT.

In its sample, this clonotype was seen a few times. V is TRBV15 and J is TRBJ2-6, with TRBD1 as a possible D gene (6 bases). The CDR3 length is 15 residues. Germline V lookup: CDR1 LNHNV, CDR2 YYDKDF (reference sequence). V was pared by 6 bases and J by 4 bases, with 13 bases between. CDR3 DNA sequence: TGTGCCACCAGACTAACAGGGTCAGGGGCCAACGTCCTGACTTTC. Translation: CATRLTGSGANVLTF.

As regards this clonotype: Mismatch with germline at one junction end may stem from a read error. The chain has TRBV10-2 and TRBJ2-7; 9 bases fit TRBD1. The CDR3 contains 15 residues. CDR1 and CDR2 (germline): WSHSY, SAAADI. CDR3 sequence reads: CATSSSGTGTYEQYF. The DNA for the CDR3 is TGCGCCACCAGTAGTAGTGGGACAGGGACCTACGAGCAGTACTTC.

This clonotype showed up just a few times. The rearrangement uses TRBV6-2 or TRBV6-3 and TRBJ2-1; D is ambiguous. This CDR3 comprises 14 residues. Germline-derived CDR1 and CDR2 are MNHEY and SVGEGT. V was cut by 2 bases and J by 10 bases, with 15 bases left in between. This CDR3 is CASSYPSRWYEQFF. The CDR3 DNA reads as TGTGCCAGCAGTTACCCTTCTCGGTGGTACGAGCAGTTCTTC.

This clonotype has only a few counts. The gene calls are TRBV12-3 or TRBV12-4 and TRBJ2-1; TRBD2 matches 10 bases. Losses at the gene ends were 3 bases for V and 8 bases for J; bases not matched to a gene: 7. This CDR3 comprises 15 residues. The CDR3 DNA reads TGTGCCAGCAGTTTTCAGCGGGAGGGCATCGATGAGCAGTTCTTC. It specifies CASSFQREGIDEQFF.

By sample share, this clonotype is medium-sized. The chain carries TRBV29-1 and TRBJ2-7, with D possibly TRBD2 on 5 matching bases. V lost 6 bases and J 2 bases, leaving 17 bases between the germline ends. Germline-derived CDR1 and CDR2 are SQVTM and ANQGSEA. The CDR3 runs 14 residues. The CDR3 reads CSVEIAYGAYEQYF. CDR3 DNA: TGCAGCGTAGAAATAGCGTATGGGGCCTACGAGCAGTACTTC.

The CDR3 protein is CASSYGQGSTTGELFF. The CDR3 DNA reads as TGTGCCAGCAGTTACGGTCAGGGTTCAACAACCGGGGAGCTGTTTTTT. This chain joins TRBV6-5 and TRBJ2-2, with D possibly TRBD1 on 5 matching bases. V shed 2 bases and J shed 5 bases, with 15 bases lying between them. The CDR3 consists of 16 residues. Germline-derived CDR1 and CDR2 are MNHEY and SVGAGI.

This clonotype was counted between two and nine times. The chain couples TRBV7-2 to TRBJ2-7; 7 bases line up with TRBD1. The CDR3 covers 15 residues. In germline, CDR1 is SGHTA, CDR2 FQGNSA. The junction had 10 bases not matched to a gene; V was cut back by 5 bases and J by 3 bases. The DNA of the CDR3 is TGTGCCAGCAGCCCTAGGGGGCCCACGGGCTACGAGCAGTACTTC. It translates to CASSPRGPTGYEQYF.

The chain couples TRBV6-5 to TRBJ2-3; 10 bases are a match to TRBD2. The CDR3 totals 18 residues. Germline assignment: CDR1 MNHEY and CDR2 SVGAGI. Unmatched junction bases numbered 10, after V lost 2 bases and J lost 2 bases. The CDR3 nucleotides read TGTGCCAGCAGTTACCCCCAGGTAGCGGGAGGATACACAGATACGCAGTATTTT. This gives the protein CASSYPQVAGGYTDTQYF.

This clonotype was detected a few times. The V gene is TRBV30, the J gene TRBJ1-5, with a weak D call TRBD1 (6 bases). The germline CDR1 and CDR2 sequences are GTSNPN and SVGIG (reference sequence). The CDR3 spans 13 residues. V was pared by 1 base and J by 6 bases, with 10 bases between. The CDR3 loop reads CAWSGQGSQPQHF. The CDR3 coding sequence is TGTGCCTGGAGTGGGCAGGGGAGTCAGCCCCAGCATTTT.

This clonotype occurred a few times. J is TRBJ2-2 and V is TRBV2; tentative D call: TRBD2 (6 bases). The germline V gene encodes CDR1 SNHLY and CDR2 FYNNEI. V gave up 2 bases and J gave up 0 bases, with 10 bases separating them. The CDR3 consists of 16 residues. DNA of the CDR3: TGTGCCAGCAGTGAACTTGGAGGGCCGAACACCGGGGAGCTGTTTTTT. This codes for CASSELGGPNTGELFF.

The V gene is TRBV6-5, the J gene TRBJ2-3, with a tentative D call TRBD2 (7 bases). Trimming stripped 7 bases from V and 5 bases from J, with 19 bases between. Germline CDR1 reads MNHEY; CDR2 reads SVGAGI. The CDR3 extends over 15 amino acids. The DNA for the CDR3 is TGTGCCAGCAAGTTGGGGGGGGCGCTTGTAGATACGCAGTATTTT. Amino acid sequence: CASKLGGALVDTQYF.

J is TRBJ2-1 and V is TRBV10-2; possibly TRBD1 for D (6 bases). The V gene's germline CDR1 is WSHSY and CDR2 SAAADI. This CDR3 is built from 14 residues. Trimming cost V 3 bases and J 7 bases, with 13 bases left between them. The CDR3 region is CASSDGKRGNEQFF. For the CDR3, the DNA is TGCGCCAGCAGTGACGGGAAAAGGGGGAATGAGCAGTTCTTC.

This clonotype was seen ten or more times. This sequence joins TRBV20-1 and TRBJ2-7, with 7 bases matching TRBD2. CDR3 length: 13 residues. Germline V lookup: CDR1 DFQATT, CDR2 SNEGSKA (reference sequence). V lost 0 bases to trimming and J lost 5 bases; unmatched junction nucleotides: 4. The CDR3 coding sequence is TGCAGTGCTAGAGATAAGCTAGCGGACGAGCAGTACTTC. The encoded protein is CSARDKLADEQYF.

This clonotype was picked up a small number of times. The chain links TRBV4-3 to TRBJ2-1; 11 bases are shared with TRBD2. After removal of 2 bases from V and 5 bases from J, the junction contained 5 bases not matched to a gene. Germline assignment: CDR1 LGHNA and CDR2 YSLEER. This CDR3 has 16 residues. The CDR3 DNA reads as TGCGCCAGCAGCCAATTTCAGACTAGCGGGGACAATGAGCAGTTCTTC. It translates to CASSQFQTSGDNEQFF.

The CDR3, as DNA: TGCAGCGTTGGGGAGACAGGGGGGACAGATACGCAGTATTTT. Translating gives CSVGETGGTDTQYF. The chain links TRBV29-1 to TRBJ2-3; TRBD1 matches at 9 bases. Trimming removed 4 bases from V and 3 bases from J; junction bases left unmatched: 5. The germline gives CDR1 SQVTM, CDR2 ANQGSEA. The CDR3 is 14 residues long.

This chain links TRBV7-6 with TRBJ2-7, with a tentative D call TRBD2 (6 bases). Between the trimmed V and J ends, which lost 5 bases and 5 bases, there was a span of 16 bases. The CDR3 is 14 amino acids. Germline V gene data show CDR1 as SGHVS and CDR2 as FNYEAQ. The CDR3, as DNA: TGTGCCAGCAGCAATAGCGGACCGGTGGACGAGCAGTACTTC. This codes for CASSNSGPVDEQYF.

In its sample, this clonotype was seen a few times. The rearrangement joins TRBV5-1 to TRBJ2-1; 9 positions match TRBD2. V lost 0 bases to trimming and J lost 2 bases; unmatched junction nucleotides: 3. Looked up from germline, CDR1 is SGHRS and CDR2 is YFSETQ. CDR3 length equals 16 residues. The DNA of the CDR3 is TGCGCCAGCAGCTTGGGTCTAGCGGGAACCTACAATGAGCAGTTCTTC. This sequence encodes CASSLGLAGTYNEQFF.

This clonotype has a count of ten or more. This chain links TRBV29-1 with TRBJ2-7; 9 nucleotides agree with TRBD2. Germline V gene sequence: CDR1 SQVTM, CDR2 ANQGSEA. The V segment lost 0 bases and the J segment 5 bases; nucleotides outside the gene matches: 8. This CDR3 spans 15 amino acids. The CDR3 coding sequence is TGCAGCGTTGAAGAGGAAGCGGGAGGCCCTAACGAGCAGTACTTC. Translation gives CSVEEEAGGPNEQYF.